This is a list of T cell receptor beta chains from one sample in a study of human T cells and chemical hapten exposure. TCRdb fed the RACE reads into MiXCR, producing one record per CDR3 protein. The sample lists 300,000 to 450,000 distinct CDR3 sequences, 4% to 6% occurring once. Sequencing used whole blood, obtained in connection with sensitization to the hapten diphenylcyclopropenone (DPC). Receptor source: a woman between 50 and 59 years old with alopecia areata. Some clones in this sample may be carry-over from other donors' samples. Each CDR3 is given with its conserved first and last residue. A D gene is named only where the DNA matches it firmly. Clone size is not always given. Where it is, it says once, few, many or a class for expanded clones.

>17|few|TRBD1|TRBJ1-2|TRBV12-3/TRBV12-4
TGTGCCAGCAGTTTATCCCCCGGGTCTTGGGACAGCTATGGCTACACCTTC
CASSLSPGSWDSYGYTF
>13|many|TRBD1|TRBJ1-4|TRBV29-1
TGCAGCGGAGAGGACAGGGGGCGCAAAAAACTGTTTTTT
CSGEDRGRKKLFF
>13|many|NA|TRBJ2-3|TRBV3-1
TGTGCCAGCAGCACAGAGGGGCCAGATACGCAGTATTTT
CASSTEGPDTQYF
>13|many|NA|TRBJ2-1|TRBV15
TGTGCCACCACCGGGACTGTCTACAATGAGCAGTTCTTC
CATTGTVYNEQFF
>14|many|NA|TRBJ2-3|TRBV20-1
TGCAGTGCCCGGCTGGCGGGCAGACCAGATACGCAGTATTTT
CSARLAGRPDTQYF
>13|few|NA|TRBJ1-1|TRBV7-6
TGTGCCAGCACCCAACCAGAGGGGAATGAAGCTTTCTTT
CASTQPEGNEAFF
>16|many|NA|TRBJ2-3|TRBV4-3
TGCGCCAGCAGCTCCCGGGGCCCACCCTCTTCGGATACGCAGTATTTT
CASSSRGPPSSDTQYF
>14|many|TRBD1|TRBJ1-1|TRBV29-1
TGCAGCGTTGGGGACAGGCCTATTAACACTGAAGCTTTCTTT
CSVGDRPINTEAFF
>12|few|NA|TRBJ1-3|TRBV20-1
TGCAGTGCTAGAGAAAAGGTGGACACCATATATTTT
CSAREKVDTIYF
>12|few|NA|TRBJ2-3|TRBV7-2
TGTGCCAGCAGCGGCCCTAGTGATACGCAGTATTTT
CASSGPSDTQYF
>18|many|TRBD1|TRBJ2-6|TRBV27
TGTGCCAGCAGACGGGACAGGGATGGCGGAGCTGGGGCCAACGTCCTGACTTTC
CASRRDRDGGAGANVLTF
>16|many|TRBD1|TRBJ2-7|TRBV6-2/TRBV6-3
TGTGCCAGCAGTACGGACAGGACACTGAGCTCCTACGAGCAGTACTTC
CASSTDRTLSSYEQYF
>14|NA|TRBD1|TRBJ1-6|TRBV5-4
TGTGCCAGCAGCCCCGGACAGGTGGCTTCACCCCTCCACTTT
CASSPGQVASPLHF
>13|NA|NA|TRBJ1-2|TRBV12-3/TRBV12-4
TGTGCCAGCAGTTTAAACCCTTCCTATGGCTACACCTTC
CASSLNPSYGYTF
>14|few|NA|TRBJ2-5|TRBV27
TGTGCCAGCAGTTTATTCCGGGGCTCGGAGACCCAGTACTTC
CASSLFRGSETQYF
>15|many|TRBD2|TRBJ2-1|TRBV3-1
TGTGCCAGCAGCCTACAACTAGCGGGAGAGGGTGAGCAGTTCTTC
CASSLQLAGEGEQFF
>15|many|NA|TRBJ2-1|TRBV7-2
TGTGCCAGCAGAAGTGGGGGGTTCTCCTACAATGAGCAGTTCTTC
CASRSGGFSYNEQFF
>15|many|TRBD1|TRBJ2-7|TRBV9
TGTGCCAGCAGCGTCGGGACAGGGGGCGAATACGAGCAGTACTTC
CASSVGTGGEYEQYF
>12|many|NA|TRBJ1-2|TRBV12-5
TGTGCTAGTGGACAGGGTTCCTATGGCTACACCTTC
CASGQGSYGYTF
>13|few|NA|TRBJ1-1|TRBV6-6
TGTGCCAGCACGGATCCTGGGGGGACTGAAGCTTTCTTT
CASTDPGGTEAFF